This is a list of T cell receptor beta chains from one sample in a study of response to subunit inactivated influenza vaccine. TCRdb reanalysed the RT-PCR reads using MiXCR and keeps one entry per CDR3 protein. The table includes 650,000 or so distinct CDR3 sequences, roughly 15% detected once. The specimen was PBMCs from blood, collected around 15 days before vaccination. The receptors come from a man between 50 and 59 years old who received an inactivated influenza vaccine. Each CDR3 is given with its conserved first and last residue. D genes are given only for firm matches. Size is omitted from some rows. Given values are once, few, many or a class for expanded clones.

>TRBV7-2|NA|few|TRBJ1-2
TGTGCCAGCAGCTTAGGGAGGGTGTATGGCTACACCTTC
CASSLGRVYGYTF
>TRBV6-5|TRBD1|few|TRBJ2-1
TGTGCCAGCAGTTACAGGCCAGGGGGCGTAGATGAGCAGTTCTTC
CASSYRPGGVDEQFF
>TRBV19|NA|NA|TRBJ2-6
TGTGCCAGTAGTCGCACCTTTAGCCTTTCTGGGGCCAACGTCCTGACTTTC
CASSRTFSLSGANVLTF
>TRBV28|NA|NA|TRBJ1-3
TGTGCCAGCAGTTCGGGAAGCCCAGTCTCTGGAAACACCATATATTTT
CASSSGSPVSGNTIYF
>TRBV3-1|NA|few|TRBJ2-2
TGTGCCAGCAGTTCCCGCCCCGCCGGGGAGCTGTTTTTT
CASSSRPAGELFF
>TRBV27|NA|many|TRBJ2-1
TGTGCCAGCAGTTTAACGGCCGTGGGGCTCGCGAATGAGCAGTTCTTC
CASSLTAVGLANEQFF
>TRBV6-1|NA|NA|TRBJ2-7
TGTGCCAGCAGAGAAAATCGGAGGGAGCAGTACTTC
CASRENRREQYF
>TRBV5-1|NA|few|TRBJ1-5
TGCGCCAGCAGGTCCCGAGGGCCTCAGATACCCCCCCATCAGCCCCAGCATTTT
CASRSRGPQIPPHQPQHF
>TRBV12-3/TRBV12-4|TRBD1|few|TRBJ2-5
TGTGCCAGCAGTTCTGACAGGGGTGAAGAGACCCAGTACTTC
CASSSDRGEETQYF
>TRBV3-1|NA|few|TRBJ2-1
TGTGCCAGCAGCCAAGAGCGGACCTGGGGTATCAATGAGCAGTTCTTC
CASSQERTWGINEQFF
>TRBV7-9|TRBD1|few|TRBJ2-5
TGTGCCAGCAGCTTCCAAAGCCCCGGGACAGGGGACTTC
CASSFQSPGTGDF
>TRBV29-1|TRBD1|few|TRBJ2-7
TGCAGCGTCTCAACAGGGGCCTACGAGCAGTACTTC
CSVSTGAYEQYF
>TRBV7-6|NA|few|TRBJ2-1
TGTGCCAAAACGCATGAGCAGTTCTTC
CAKTHEQFF
>TRBV6-2/TRBV6-3|NA|NA|TRBJ2-7
TGTGCCAGCACCCTTGGGAGCTACGAGCAGTACTTC
CASTLGSYEQYF
>TRBV6-1|NA|NA|TRBJ2-7
TGTGCCAGCACAGGGGGGTTCGGGTCCTACGAGCAGTACTTC
CASTGGFGSYEQYF
>TRBV27|TRBD2|few|TRBJ2-2
TGTGCCAGCAGCTCGCGCGGGGGGCAGAGCGGGGAGCTGTTTTTT
CASSSRGGQSGELFF
>TRBV20-1|NA|NA|TRBJ2-2
TGCAGTGCTAGAGTCAGTCGCGGGGAGCTGTTTTTT
CSARVSRGELFF
>TRBV27|TRBD2|many|TRBJ2-7
TGTGCCAGCAGTATAGGGACTAGCGGGAGAGGATACGAGCAGTACTTC
CASSIGTSGRGYEQYF
>TRBV7-2|NA|NA|TRBJ2-3
TGTGCCAGCAGCTTAAGACAGCTACGGGCGCAGTATTTT
CASSLRQLRAQYF
>TRBV10-3|TRBD2|NA|TRBJ2-3
TGTGCCATCAGTGGCGGGGCGGGAGCTTTAGATACGCAGTATTTT
CAISGGAGALDTQYF
>TRBV10-3|NA|NA|TRBJ1-1
TGTGCCATCAGTGAGGTAAAGGGAATGAACACTGAAGCTTTCTTT
CAISEVKGMNTEAFF
>TRBV12-3/TRBV12-4|TRBD2|few|TRBJ2-7
TGTGCCAGCAGTGCCCGCGTTAGCGGGGGGGCCTACGAGCAGTACTTC
CASSARVSGGAYEQYF
>TRBV27|TRBD2|NA|TRBJ2-3
TGTGCCAGCAGTTTTCGGACAGCCACAAGGACTAGCGGGAGCACAGATACGCAGTATTTT
CASSFRTATRTSGSTDTQYF
>TRBV7-2|NA|NA|TRBJ2-1
TGTGCCAGCAGCTCAACCGGGGGCGGGGGCAATGAGCAGTTCTTC
CASSSTGGGGNEQFF
>TRBV5-6|TRBD2|many|TRBJ2-3
TGTGCCAGCAGCCTCCGGGACTACGCGCAGTATTTT
CASSLRDYAQYF
>TRBV24-1|TRBD1|few|TRBJ1-1
TGTGCCACCAGTCAGGACAGGGGCACTGAAGCTTTCTTT
CATSQDRGTEAFF
>TRBV24-1|NA|many|TRBJ1-6
TGTGCCACCAGTGTATCGGGGACTTCGCCCCTCCACTTT
CATSVSGTSPLHF
>TRBV5-1|TRBD2|many|TRBJ2-3
TGCGCCAGCAGCCTTAGCGGGGGATGGACAGATACGCAGTATTTT
CASSLSGGWTDTQYF
>TRBV29-1|NA|many|TRBJ2-2
TGCAGCGCGATTAAAGACTTAAACACCGGGGAGCTGTTTTTT
CSAIKDLNTGELFF
>TRBV11-2|NA|few|TRBJ2-1
TGTGCCAGCAGCTTAGATCAGGGTCTGAGGTTCTTC
CASSLDQGLRFF
>TRBV5-1|NA|few|TRBJ2-7
TGCGCCAGCAGCTTCGTGAGTTCGTCCTACGAGCAGTACTTC
CASSFVSSSYEQYF
>TRBV20-1|NA|few|TRBJ1-5
TGCAGTGCTGGGCAGATCAATCAGCCCCAGCATTTT
CSAGQINQPQHF